The entry that follows covers one TCR beta chain sequence. The antigen this receptor binds is unknown. Per-nucleotide qualities are absent, and no much larger clonotype sits a single base away. This entry is derived from a study of OX40 agonist ivuxolimab in advanced cancers. Background on the whole study: The costimulatory receptor OX40 (CD134) was targeted by ivuxolimab, a fully human IgG2 agonistic monoclonal antibody. Of the roughly 52 dose-escalation patients, hepatocellular carcinoma was present in approximately 20, melanoma in about 15, renal cell carcinoma in 9 and head and neck cancer in 9. Patients were allowed to have had prior anti-PD-1, anti-PD-L1 or anti-CTLA-4 therapy, and 30% to 40% of the dose-escalation patients had previously received checkpoint inhibitors. The monotherapy dose-escalation portion (N of about 52 patients) of the phase I ivuxolimab trial is reported in the paper. A male proportion of 75% to 85% and a mean age of approximately 55 years, ranging from about 20 to 85, were recorded for the dose-escalation cohort. The point of sequencing TCRbeta in the periphery was to test whether ivuxolimab changed TCR sequence diversity and drove clonal T-cell expansion. Intravenous ivuxolimab was administered to patients every 2 weeks at six dose levels: 0.01, 0.1, 0.3, 1.5, 3 and 10 mg/kg. Three dose-escalation patients achieved partial responses, one with hepatocellular carcinoma and two with cutaneous melanoma. Beyond this particular receptor, the publication reports: On average, CD8+ T cells showed more expanded clones than CD4+ T cells after ivuxolimab. At doses of 0.1 to 3.0 mg/kg, clonal expansion of both CD4+ and CD8+ T cells in blood was seen between baseline and week 6. The antigen specificity of the clonally expanded peripheral T cells was not determined. Low levels of normalized T-cell clonal expansion were also shown by some nonresponding patients. In partial responders in the 0.1-3.0 mg/kg groups, normalized peripheral clonal expansion was found to be among the lowest, especially among CD8+ T cells.

Genomic DNA was isolated from the sorted cells so that the TCRbeta CDR3 region could be sequenced. The immunoSEQ Assay was used for sequencing of TCRbeta CDR3 regions. What TCRdb holds here is the immuneACCESS table cut down to in-frame rearrangements. Part of the clones is not present; checked against another copy, under half of the missing clones reflect an unresolved V gene, and the others are unexplained. The sample includes tens of thousands of clones, with approximately 90% observed a single time. The ten largest clones take up roughly 0.56% of the sample. The V and J ends are trimmed by 4 bases and 6 bases, leaving 10 bases between them. Looking up the germline V gene yields CDR1 MDHEN and CDR2 SYDVKM. The CDR3 spans 12 residues, from the cysteine through the phenylalanine. Only the CDR3 part of the read is kept: 36 bases, read in frame from the first base. The trial excluded patients who had a history of autoimmune disease or who were on systemic immunosuppression. Peripheral blood for TCR sequencing was collected from all dose cohorts at baseline, on cycle 4 day 1, and on cycle 7 day 1. The samples were drawn from a first-in-human, open-label, multicenter phase I dose-escalation trial of ivuxolimab. The trial enrolled adults with locally advanced or metastatic head and neck squamous cell, hepatocellular, melanoma or renal cell carcinoma. Before TCR sequencing, CD4+ T cells and CD8+ T cells from peripheral blood were sorted into separate populations.

The receptor chain draws on TRBV28 and TRBJ2-7; a tentative D match to TRBD1 spans 6 bases. Sequencing was performed on CD4+ or CD8+ T cells sorted from blood, taken in a trial of the OX40 agonist ivuxolimab. This sequence originates from an adult with an advanced solid tumor such as melanoma, head and neck, liver or kidney cancer. The DNA sequence reads TGTGCCAGCAGTTCCCAGGGGTTCGAGCAGTACTTC. Translated, it reads CASSSQGFEQYF.